Listed here are 20 T cell receptor beta chains from one sample, sequenced in a study of blood T cells in healthy people across ages. Sample-barcoded 5' priming and a J-beta primer mix drove a second PCR of 7 to 11 cycles. TCRdb independently ran MiXCR on the 5' RACE reads; one entry per CDR3 protein. The data contain fewer than 1,000,000 distinct CDR3 sequences, about 47% of them singletons. Specimen: blood. These receptors came from a man of 80 years or more in good health.

The table lists this clonotype with a count of one. V and J are TRBV11-2 and TRBJ1-1, with D possibly being TRBD1 (5 bases). Germline V gene lookup returns CDR1 SGHAT and CDR2 FQNNGV. V was pared by 0 bases and J by 2 bases, with 10 bases between. This CDR3 has 15 residues. The CDR3 DNA reads TGTGCCAGCAGCTTAGATGGGGGAACCAACACTGAAGCTTTCTTT. Translation gives CASSLDGGTNTEAFF.

This clonotype was detected ten times or more. The chain couples TRBV10-3 to TRBJ2-5, with D hard to call. V was shortened by 9 bases and J by 2 bases, with 13 bases between the two germline ends. The germline gives CDR1 ENHRY, CDR2 SYGVKD. The CDR3 consists of 13 residues. The CDR3 region has the DNA TGTGCCATTACCTCACAGCTTCAAGAGACCCAGTACTTC. Encoded protein: CAITSQLQETQYF.

The genes are TRBV12-3 or TRBV12-4 and TRBJ1-4, with no clear D. The CDR3 contains 16 residues. The germline V and J ends were trimmed by 5 bases and 0 bases, with 13 bases remaining between them. The CDR3 nucleotides are TGTGCCAGCAGTCCGCCCGGGATAGCAACTAATGAAAAACTGTTTTTT. Its translation: CASSPPGIATNEKLFF.

CDR3 sequence (DNA): TGCGCCAGCAGCTACGAGGAGGGACTAGGAAACGAGCAGTACTTC. Protein sequence: CASSYEEGLGNEQYF. The gene calls are TRBV4-1 and TRBJ2-5; TRBD2 matches 8 bases. The end of the DNA fits TRBJ2-7 better, so the J call may be wrong. The CDR3 totals 15 residues. Germline V gives CDR1 MGHRA, CDR2 YSYEKL.

The chain recombines TRBV7-2 with TRBJ2-2; weak D call: TRBD2 (6 bases). Germline values: CDR1 SGHTA, CDR2 FQGNSA. V was shortened by 1 base and J by 4 bases, with 13 bases between the two germline ends. The CDR3 spans 16 residues. CDR3 nucleotides: TGTGCCAGCAGCTTAGGGGGGGTAGGGACCACCGGGGAGCTGTTTTTT. This sequence encodes CASSLGGVGTTGELFF.

This clonotype was counted only a few times. This sequence joins TRBV29-1 and TRBJ2-1; D uncertain. Between the trimmed V and J ends, which lost 6 bases and 14 bases, there was a span of 17 bases. CDR3 length equals 11 residues. Germline assignment: CDR1 SQVTM and CDR2 ANQGSEA. DNA of the CDR3: TGCAGCGTCCTCGAGGCCTCTATGGAGTTCTTC. It yields the protein CSVLEASMEFF.

The rearrangement joins TRBV20-1 to TRBJ1-5; D is uncertain. The CDR3 runs 12 residues. CDR1 DFQATT and CDR2 SNEGSKA come from the germline V gene (reference sequence). The V end was cut by 1 base, the J end by 5 bases, with 6 bases between. The CDR3: CSARGRDQPQHF. The CDR3 coding sequence is TGCAGTGCTAGAGGACGAGATCAGCCCCAGCATTTT.

The chain couples TRBV27 to TRBJ2-4; 7 nucleotides align to TRBD2. This CDR3 has 15 amino acids. Unmatched junction bases numbered 6, after V lost 4 bases and J lost 3 bases. Germline CDR1 is MNHEY and CDR2 is SMNVEV (reference sequence). In DNA, the CDR3 is TGTGCCAGCAGTTCAGGATCTAGCGGCAAAAACATTCAGTACTTC. It codes for CASSSGSSGKNIQYF.

This chain connects TRBV9 to TRBJ1-1; unclear D gene. Germline assignment: CDR1 SGDLS and CDR2 YYNGEE. The CDR3 extends over 15 amino acids. Trimming pared 4 bases from V and 5 bases from J, leaving 18 bases between. CDR3 in DNA: TGTGCCAGCAGCCCTACGGCGGGCGAAGGGACTGAAGCTTTCTTT. Encoded protein: CASSPTAGEGTEAFF.

This clonotype was observed a single time. V is TRBV20-1 and J is TRBJ2-1; 9 bases are a match to TRBD1. The DNA matches TRBJ2-7 better at its end, which makes the J call doubtful. The CDR3 is 18 amino acids. Germline-derived CDR1 and CDR2 are DFQATT and SNEGSKA (reference sequence). The CDR3 nucleotides are TGCAGTGCTAGAGATACCTGGAGGGGACAGGGTTCCTACAATGAGCAGTACTTC. The encoded protein is CSARDTWRGQGSYNEQYF.

This clonotype was recorded a few times. The chain combines TRBV6-2 or TRBV6-3 with TRBJ2-6; perhaps TRBD1 as D (6 bases). V was clipped by 6 bases and J by 0 bases, with 15 bases between them. The CDR3 consists of 17 residues. CDR1 and CDR2 from the germline V gene are MNHEY and SVGEGT. The CDR3 bases are TGTGCCAGCAGACGTGGACAGATGAGCTCTGGGGCCAACGTCCTGACTTTC. Protein product: CASRRGQMSSGANVLTF.

This clonotype was seen a handful of times. The J gene is TRBJ2-1, the V gene TRBV20-1; no clear D gene. This CDR3 has 17 amino acids. The germline V and J ends were trimmed by 5 bases and 0 bases, with 20 bases remaining between them. Per the germline V gene, CDR1 is DFQATT and CDR2 is SNEGSKA (reference sequence). The CDR3 DNA is TGCAGTGCTTTAAGGCCCCAGAGGTTTGTCTCCTACAATGAGCAGTTCTTC. As protein: CSALRPQRFVSYNEQFF.

Regarding this clonotype: At one of its ends the junction is not consistent with the germline gene, which may arise from a read error. The CDR3 sequence is CASSQTSFQEAQYF. CDR3 sequence (DNA): TGTGCTAGCAGCCAGACTAGCTTCCAAGAGGCCCAGTACTTC. The chain carries TRBV7-7 and TRBJ2-4, with TRBD2 matching 7 bases. The CDR3 runs 14 residues. Germline CDR1 SSHAT, CDR2 FNYEAQ (reference sequence).

V is TRBV9 and J is TRBJ2-1; 11 bases align to TRBD2. Looked up from germline, CDR1 is SGDLS and CDR2 is YYNGEE. The trim removed 4 bases at V and 8 bases at J, leaving 5 bases unmatched. CDR3 size: 14 residues. CDR3 residues: CASSPLAGVYEQFF. For the CDR3, the DNA is TGTGCCAGCAGCCCACTAGCGGGAGTCTATGAGCAGTTCTTC.

This clonotype was observed a handful of times. This sequence joins TRBV24-1 and TRBJ2-5; TRBD1 aligns across 11 bases. V lost 3 bases to trimming and J lost 2 bases; unmatched junction nucleotides: 10. The CDR3 is 18 amino acids. Per germline, CDR1 KGHDR and CDR2 SFDVKD. CDR3 region: CATSDRTGGRTRQETQYF. The CDR3 DNA is TGTGCCACCAGTGATAGGACAGGGGGCCGAACGCGTCAAGAGACCCAGTACTTC.

CDR3 coding DNA: TGCGCCAGCGGGATAGTCGGAGGCGCTTGGGAGACCCAGTACTTC. Translation: CASGIVGGAWETQYF. The gene calls are TRBV4-1 and TRBJ2-7; D possibly corresponds to TRBD2 (5 bases). The J call may be mistaken, given a closer DNA end match to TRBJ2-5. Germline CDR1 is MGHRA and CDR2 is YSYEKL. The CDR3 is 15 amino acids.

The gene calls are TRBV14 and TRBJ2-4, with D perhaps matching TRBD1 or TRBD2 (5 bases each). Judging by the DNA end, TRBJ2-7 fits better; the J call may be wrong. The length of the CDR3 is 13 residues. Per germline, CDR1 SGHDN and CDR2 FVKESK. DNA of the CDR3: TGTGCCAGCAGCCATAACACAGGAGGCGAGCAGTACTTC. Amino acids: CASSHNTGGEQYF.

CDR3 amino acids: CAIRKGLTDYEQYF. In DNA form, the CDR3 reads TGTGCCATCAGGAAGGGACTAACGGACTACGAGCAGTACTTC. The V call is TRBV10-3, the J call TRBJ2-5; 7 bases are shared with TRBD2. The end of the DNA fits TRBJ2-7 better, so the J call may be wrong. CDR1 is ENHRY, CDR2 SYGVKD, per germline. The CDR3 is 14 amino acids.

The chain has TRBV5-1 and TRBJ2-3; TRBD2 matches 14 bases. The V segment lost 0 bases and the J segment 0 bases; nucleotides outside the gene matches: 3. Germline CDR1 SGHRS, CDR2 YFSETQ. The CDR3 runs to 18 residues. DNA for the CDR3: TGCGCCAGCAGCTTGGCCGGGACTAGCGGGAGAAGCACAGATACGCAGTATTTT. Protein sequence: CASSLAGTSGRSTDTQYF.

The chain combines TRBV7-2 with TRBJ2-2; 9 bases are shared with TRBD2. The CDR3 totals 19 residues. With V trimmed by 5 bases and J by 5 bases, 18 bases remained unmatched. CDR1 and CDR2 (germline): SGHTA, FQGNSA. In DNA, the CDR3 is TGTGCCAGCAGCCCTCCCTTTGGACGGAACCTAGCGGGAACCGGGGAGCTGTTTTTT. Its protein is CASSPPFGRNLAGTGELFF.